This TCR beta chain was observed in a study of prognosis after radiotherapy for stage I lung cancer. Points from the study as a whole: Lower values of Shannon entropy after stereotactic body radiation therapy were seen in patients who developed distant metastases.

Two-round multiplex PCR, the amplification method, yielded TCR beta CDR3 from genomic DNA. Primers were specific to each TRBV and TRBJ gene in first-round PCR. TCRdb itself ran the multiplex PCR reads through MiXCR, one entry per CDR3 protein. The table shows about 31,000 distinct CDR3 sequences, with around 30% occurring only once. Comments on this clonotype: As yet, its antigen is unknown.

Germline-derived CDR1 and CDR2 are MNHEY and SMNVEV (reference sequence). Trimming took off 5 bases at V and 4 bases at J, with 18 bases between the two ends. This CDR3 has 15 amino acids. The rearrangement uses TRBV27 and TRBJ2-7; maybe TRBD2 (6 bases). The source material was PBMCs, sampled before or after stereotactic body radiation therapy (not recorded which). This receptor was obtained from a donor aged 50 or older with non-small cell lung cancer. This CDR3 is CASSRTTGSKYEQYF. For the CDR3, the DNA is TGTGCCAGCAGTAGGACTACCGGGAGTAAGTACGAGCAGTACTTC.